Each of the 27 T cell receptor beta chains below was sequenced from the same sample in a study of OX40 agonist ivuxolimab in advanced cancers. Repertoires were generated with immunoSEQ multiplex PCR, while TCRdb's copy carries only in-frame clones and drops some. The sample shows more than 70,000 clones, more than 75% of them seen only once. Source: CD4+ or CD8+ T cells sorted from blood, taken in a trial of the OX40 agonist ivuxolimab. These receptors all come from an adult with an advanced solid tumor such as melanoma, head and neck, liver or kidney cancer.

The V gene is TRBV14, the J gene TRBJ2-2; unclear D gene. V lost 4 bases and J 1 base, leaving 10 bases between the germline ends. Germline V CDR1 and CDR2: SGHDN, FVKESK. There are 15 residues in the CDR3. The CDR3 region has the DNA TGTGCCAGCAGCCCTTCGTCTGGGAACACCGGGGAGCTGTTTTTT. It yields the protein CASSPSSGNTGELFF.

V usage is TRBV4-3 and J usage is TRBJ2-1; no reliable D call. V lost 3 bases and J lost 5, with 14 bases in between. Germline CDR1 LGHNA, CDR2 YSLEER. The CDR3 runs to 15 residues. Here the CDR3 DNA reads TGCGCCAGCAGCCATCTAGGTAACAGCAACAATGAGCAGTTCTTC. It yields the protein CASSHLGNSNNEQFF.

The gene calls are TRBV12-5 and TRBJ2-7, with TRBD1 matching over 9 bases. The V segment lost 1 base and the J segment 6 bases; nucleotides outside the gene matches: 10. The germline V gene encodes CDR1 LGHNT and CDR2 FRNRAP. The CDR3 totals 16 residues. As DNA, the CDR3 is TGTGCTAGTGGTTTGGGCCCAAGGACAGGGGTCGCCGAGCAGTACTTC. It encodes CASGLGPRTGVAEQYF. The whole variable domain, remainder taken from reference TRBV12-5 and TRBJ2-7, is DARVTQTPRHKVTEMGQEVTMRCQPILGHNTVFWYRQTMMQGLELLAYFRNRAPLDDSGMPKDRFSAEMPDATLATLKIQPSEPRDSAVYFCASGLGPRTGVAEQYFGPGTRLTVT.

The chain links TRBV7-2 to TRBJ2-1; D uncertain. Germline V CDR1 and CDR2: SGHTA, FQGNSA. V dropped 1 base and J dropped 3 bases, with 4 bases sitting between them. The CDR3 has 13 amino acids. The CDR3 sequence: CASSLGSYNEQFF. The CDR3 region has the DNA TGTGCCAGCAGCTTAGGCAGCTACAATGAGCAGTTCTTC. The variable domain in full, completed from reference TRBV7-2 and TRBJ2-1, reads GAGVSQSPSNKVTEKGKDVELRCDPISGHTALYWYRQSLGQGLEFLIYFQGNSAPDKSGLPSDRFSAERTGGSVSTLTIQRTQQEDSAVYLCASSLGSYNEQFFGPGTRLTVL.

V is TRBV27 and J is TRBJ2-3, with a tentative D call TRBD2 (5 bases). This CDR3 is 15 amino acids long. V was cut by 4 bases and J by 3 bases, with 14 bases left in between. Germline CDR1 reads MNHEY; CDR2 reads SMNVEV (reference sequence). The DNA for the CDR3 is TGTGCCAGCAGTTCCCCACTAGTAGGGACAGATACGCAGTATTTT. The encoded protein is CASSSPLVGTDTQYF.

The chain joins TRBV15 to TRBJ1-2; D might be TRBD1 (5 bases). The CDR3 covers 14 residues. The V and J ends lost 0 bases and 3 bases respectively, with 8 bases between them. Per germline, CDR1 LNHNV and CDR2 YYDKDF (reference sequence). CDR3 sequence reads: CATSRDLGDYGYTF. CDR3 DNA sequence: TGTGCCACCAGCAGAGATTTAGGGGACTATGGCTACACCTTC.

CDR3 coding DNA: TGTGCCAGCAGTTACAACCCGGGACAGGGAGACGAGCAGTACTTC. Its protein is CASSYNPGQGDEQYF. The gene calls are TRBV6-6 and TRBJ2-7; the match to TRBD1 covers 9 bases. V was pared by 2 bases and J by 5 bases, with 7 bases of the junction left unmatched. Germline lookup yields CDR1 MNHNY and CDR2 SVGAGI (reference sequence). The CDR3 consists of 15 residues.

V and J are TRBV27 and TRBJ2-7; D perhaps matches TRBD1 (6 bases). Trimming took 3 bases from V and 3 from J, leaving 15 bases between them. Germline V gene data show CDR1 as MNHEY and CDR2 as SMNVEV (reference sequence). The CDR3 spans 15 residues. In nucleotides, the CDR3 is TGTGCCAGCAGTTTTGCCGGGACACTACACTACGAGCAGTACTTC. This encodes CASSFAGTLHYEQYF.

The chain uses TRBV7-3 and TRBJ2-7, with 7 positions matching TRBD1. Trimming cost V 5 bases and J 8 bases; bases outside gene matches: 9. Germline-derived CDR1 and CDR2 are SGHTA and FQGTGA. The CDR3 is made up of 13 amino acids. The CDR3: CASSRTQQGKQYF. The CDR3, as DNA: TGTGCCAGCAGCCGGACACAACAGGGGAAGCAGTACTTC.

The chain carries TRBV4-2 and TRBJ2-7, with 7 bases fitting TRBD1. Germline CDR1 reads LGHNA; CDR2 reads YNFKEQ. J gave up 2 bases and V 1 base, and 5 bases lay outside the gene matches. The CDR3 has 15 residues. CDR3 protein: CASSQARDRTYEQYF. In nucleotides, the CDR3 is TGTGCCAGCAGCCAAGCCCGGGACAGAACCTACGAGCAGTACTTC.

V usage is TRBV11-2 and J usage is TRBJ2-5; 8 bases align to TRBD2. CDR1 is SGHAT, CDR2 FQNNGV, per germline. This CDR3 is built from 18 residues. Unmatched junction bases numbered 13, after V lost 3 bases and J lost 1 base. The CDR3 spells CASSFGLAKSGIQETQYF. In DNA, the CDR3 is TGTGCCAGCAGCTTCGGACTAGCCAAATCAGGGATCCAAGAGACCCAGTACTTC.

J is TRBJ2-2 and V is TRBV5-1, with 10 nucleotides matching TRBD2. Trimming at V came to 9 bases and at J to 4 bases, leaving 6 bases not matched to a gene. This CDR3 has 14 residues. The V gene's germline CDR1 is SGHRS and CDR2 YFSETQ. CDR3 residues: CAIILAGVTGELFF. The CDR3 bases are TGCGCCATCATCCTAGCGGGAGTCACCGGGGAGCTGTTTTTT.

The chain is built from TRBV5-1 and TRBJ2-1; the D is unclear. This CDR3 contains 13 residues. Germline CDR1 SGHRS, CDR2 YFSETQ. Trimming cost V 1 base and J 0 bases, with 2 bases left between them. The CDR3 reads CASSLSSYNEQFF. CDR3 bases: TGCGCCAGCAGCTTGAGCTCCTACAATGAGCAGTTCTTC.

This clone was seen a few times. The chain combines TRBV2 with TRBJ1-4; 8 bases line up with TRBD1. CDR1 SNHLY and CDR2 FYNNEI come from the germline V gene. The ends lost 3 bases at V and 7 bases at J; junction bases unmatched: 4. CDR3 size: 14 residues. The DNA for the CDR3 is TGTGCCAGCAGTGACGGCAGGGGGCGTGAAAAACTGTTTTTT. This sequence encodes CASSDGRGREKLFF.

This chain uses TRBV6-5 with TRBJ2-3; the D call may be TRBD1 or TRBD2 (5 bases each). The germline gives CDR1 MNHEY, CDR2 SVGAGI. The ends were cut back, 6 bases at V and 5 bases at J, with 12 bases in the middle. This CDR3 is 13 amino acids long. The CDR3 DNA sequence: TGTGCCAGCAGGGGGGACCTTCGAGATACGCAGTATTTT. Protein product: CASRGDLRDTQYF.

The CDR3 DNA reads TGTGCCTGGAGTGCTTTACCGGGGGAAAAACTGTTTTTT. This encodes CAWSALPGEKLFF. J is TRBJ1-4 and V is TRBV30; D unclear. Between the trimmed V and J ends, which lost 1 base and 8 bases, there was a span of 11 bases. This CDR3 has 13 amino acids. Germline-derived CDR1 and CDR2 are GTSNPN and SVGIG (reference sequence). Based on the CDR3 plus reference TRBV30 and TRBJ1-4, the full variable domain is SQTIHQWPATLVQPVGSPLSLECTVEGTSNPNLYWYRQAAGRGLQLLFYSVGIGQISSEVPQNLSASRPQDRQFILSSKKLLLSDSGFYLCAWSALPGEKLFFGSGTQLSVL.

The rearrangement links TRBV7-2 to TRBJ2-2; 11 bases fit TRBD2. The V and J ends lost 3 bases and 6 bases, in that order; junction bases with no gene match: 3. The CDR3 is 15 residues long. Germline CDR1 is SGHTA and CDR2 is FQGNSA. CDR3 amino acids: CASSLVSGRAGELFF. The CDR3 DNA reads TGTGCCAGCAGCTTGGTTAGCGGGAGGGCCGGGGAGCTGTTTTTT.

The chain has TRBV18 and TRBJ2-3; 8 bases agree with TRBD2. The V gene's germline CDR1 is KGHSH and CDR2 LQKENI. Germline trimming cut 3 bases from V and 6 bases from J; bases unmatched to any gene: 5. CDR3 size: 14 residues. The CDR3: CASSPRSGSDTQYF. The CDR3 DNA sequence: TGTGCCAGCTCACCTCGAAGCGGGAGTGATACGCAGTATTTT.

The gene calls are TRBV11-2 and TRBJ2-5; the D is unclear. V was shortened by 0 bases and J by 5 bases, with 7 bases between the two germline ends. Per germline, CDR1 SGHAT and CDR2 FQNNGV. CDR3 length: 13 residues. As DNA, the CDR3 is TGTGCCAGCAGCTTAGATCGTGATGAGACCCAGTACTTC. It is translated as CASSLDRDETQYF.

This clone was counted a single time. This chain connects TRBV7-2 to TRBJ2-3; the match to TRBD2 covers 13 bases. This CDR3 is built from 17 residues. J gave up 3 bases and V 5 bases, and 8 bases lay outside the gene matches. The germline CDR1 and CDR2 sequences are SGHTA and FQGNSA. CDR3 sequence reads: CASSQGLAGARTDTQYF. The CDR3 DNA reads as TGTGCCAGCAGCCAAGGACTAGCGGGAGCGAGGACAGATACGCAGTATTTT.

This chain connects TRBV4-1 to TRBJ2-1; possible D gene TRBD2, 5 bases. V was cut by 8 bases and J by 4 bases, with 21 bases left in between. The CDR3 extends over 16 amino acids. The V gene's germline CDR1 is MGHRA and CDR2 YSYEKL. The DNA for the CDR3 is TGCGCCAGCGGGATAGAAGGGAGCCCTTCTTACAATGAGCAGTTCTTC. Its translation: CASGIEGSPSYNEQFF.

The DNA for the CDR3 is TGTGCCAGCAGCCGTAGCGGGTACACCGGGGAGCTGTTTTTT. Translated: CASSRSGYTGELFF. The chain recombines TRBV7-9 with TRBJ2-2, with 7 bases fitting TRBD2. J gave up 3 bases and V 5 bases, and 3 bases lay outside the gene matches. Germline CDR1 is SEHNR and CDR2 is FQNEAQ (reference sequence). The CDR3 is 14 amino acids.

The chain couples TRBV9 to TRBJ1-1, with TRBD1 identical over 12 bases. V lost 0 bases and J lost 3; bases outside the gene matches: 12. The CDR3 runs 19 residues. Looked up from germline, CDR1 is SGDLS and CDR2 is YYNGEE. In nucleotides, the CDR3 is TGTGCCAGCAGCGTAGAGGGGACAGGGGGCGCCTTTGGTCACACTGAAGCTTTCTTT. It is translated as CASSVEGTGGAFGHTEAFF.

This chain's CDR3 is CASSQTRLAQETQYF. In nucleotides, the CDR3 is TGTGCCAGCAGCCAGACTCGACTAGCGCAAGAGACCCAGTACTTC. The chain recombines TRBV11-2 with TRBJ2-5, with 8 bases identical to TRBD2. Germline V CDR1 and CDR2: SGHAT, FQNNGV. Trimming at V came to 5 bases and at J to 2 bases, leaving 7 bases not matched to a gene. The CDR3 spans 15 residues.

The chain carries TRBV27 and TRBJ2-3; D gene unclear. The CDR3 length is 15 residues. The V gene lost 0 bases and the J gene lost 4 bases, with 11 bases spanning the gap. The germline V gene encodes CDR1 MNHEY and CDR2 SMNVEV (reference sequence). This CDR3 reads CASSLSLGWADTQYF. In nucleotides, the CDR3 is TGTGCCAGCAGTTTATCCCTTGGGTGGGCAGATACGCAGTATTTT.

This chain joins TRBV6-5 and TRBJ2-2; perhaps TRBD2 as D (5 bases). The V and J ends lost 7 bases and 5 bases respectively, with 17 bases between them. The V gene's germline CDR1 is MNHEY and CDR2 SVGAGI. CDR3 length: 15 residues. The CDR3 DNA reads TGTGCCAGCATCGACTCGGGATTCGGGACCGGGGAGCTGTTTTTT. Its translation: CASIDSGFGTGELFF.

V and J are TRBV2 and TRBJ2-5; a weak D match, TRBD1 (8 bases). The end of the DNA fits TRBJ2-7 better, so the J call may be wrong. The germline gives CDR1 SNHLY, CDR2 FYNNEI. This CDR3 contains 14 residues. The CDR3 region is CASNQQGGSYEQYF. Here the CDR3 DNA reads TGTGCCAGCAACCAACAGGGGGGGTCCTACGAGCAGTACTTC.